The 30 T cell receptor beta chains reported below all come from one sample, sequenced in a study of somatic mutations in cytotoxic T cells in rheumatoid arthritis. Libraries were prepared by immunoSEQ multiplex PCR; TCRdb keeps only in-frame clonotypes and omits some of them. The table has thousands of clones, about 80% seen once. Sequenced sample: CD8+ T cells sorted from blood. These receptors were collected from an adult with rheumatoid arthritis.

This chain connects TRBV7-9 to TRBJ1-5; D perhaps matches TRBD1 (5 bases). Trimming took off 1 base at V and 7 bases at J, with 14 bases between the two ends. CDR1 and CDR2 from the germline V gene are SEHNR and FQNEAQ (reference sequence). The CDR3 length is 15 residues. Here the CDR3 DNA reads TGTGCCAGCAGCTTAGGGGGCCAGGCAGCACAGCCCCAGCATTTT. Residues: CASSLGGQAAQPQHF. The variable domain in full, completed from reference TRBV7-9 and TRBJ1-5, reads DTGVSQNPRHKITKRGQNVTFRCDPISEHNRLYWYRQTLGQGPEFLTYFQNEAQLEKSRLLSDRFSAERPKGSFSTLEIQRTEQGDSAMYLCASSLGGQAAQPQHFGDGTRLSIL.

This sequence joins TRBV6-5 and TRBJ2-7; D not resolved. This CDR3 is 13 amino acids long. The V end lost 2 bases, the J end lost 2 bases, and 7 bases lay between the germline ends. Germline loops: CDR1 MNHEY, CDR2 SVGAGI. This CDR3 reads CASSYGWPYEQYF. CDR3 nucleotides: TGTGCCAGCAGTTACGGGTGGCCCTACGAGCAGTACTTC.

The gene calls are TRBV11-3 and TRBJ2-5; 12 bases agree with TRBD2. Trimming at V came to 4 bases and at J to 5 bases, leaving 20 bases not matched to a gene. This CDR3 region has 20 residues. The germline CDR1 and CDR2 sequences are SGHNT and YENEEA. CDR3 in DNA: TGTGCCAGCAGCTCATCCTCCACACACCAGACTAGCGGGGGTTCGGAGACCCAGTACTTC. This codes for CASSSSSTHQTSGGSETQYF. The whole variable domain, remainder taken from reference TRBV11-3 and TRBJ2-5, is EAGVVQSPRYKIIEKKQPVAFWCNPISGHNTLYWYLQNLGQGPELLIRYENEEAVDDSQLPKDRFSAERLKGVDSTLKIQPAELGDSAVYLCASSSSSTHQTSGGSETQYFGPGTRLLVL.

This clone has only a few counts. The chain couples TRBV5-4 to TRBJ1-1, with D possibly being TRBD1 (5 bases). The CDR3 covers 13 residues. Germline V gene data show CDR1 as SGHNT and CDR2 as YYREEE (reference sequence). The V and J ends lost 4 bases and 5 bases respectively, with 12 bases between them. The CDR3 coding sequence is TGTGCCAGCAGCGAGGGACCGGGTACTGAAGCTTTCTTT. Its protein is CASSEGPGTEAFF.

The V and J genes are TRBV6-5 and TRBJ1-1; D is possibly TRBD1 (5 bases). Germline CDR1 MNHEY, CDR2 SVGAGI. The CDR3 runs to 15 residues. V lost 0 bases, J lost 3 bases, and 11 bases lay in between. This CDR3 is CASSYSRSGDTEAFF. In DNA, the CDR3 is TGTGCCAGCAGTTACTCAAGGTCGGGGGACACTGAAGCTTTCTTT.

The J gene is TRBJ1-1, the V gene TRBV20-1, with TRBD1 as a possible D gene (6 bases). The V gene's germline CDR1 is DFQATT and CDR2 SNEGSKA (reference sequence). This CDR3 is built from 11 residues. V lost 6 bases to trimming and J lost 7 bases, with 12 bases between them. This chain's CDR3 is CSARGGLEAFF. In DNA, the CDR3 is TGCAGTGCCCGGGGGGGCCTTGAAGCTTTCTTT.

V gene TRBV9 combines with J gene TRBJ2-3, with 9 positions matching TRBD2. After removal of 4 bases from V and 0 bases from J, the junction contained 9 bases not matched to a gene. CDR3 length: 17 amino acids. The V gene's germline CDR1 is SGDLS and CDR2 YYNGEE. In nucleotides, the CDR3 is TGTGCCAGCAGCCCACTCCGGACTAGCGATAGCACAGATACGCAGTATTTT. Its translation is CASSPLRTSDSTDTQYF. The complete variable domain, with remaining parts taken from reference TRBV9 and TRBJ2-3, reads DSGVTQTPKHLITATGQRVTLRCSPRSGDLSVYWYQQSLDQGLQFLIQYYNGEERAKGNILERFSAQQFPDLHSELNLSSLELGDSALYFCASSPLRTSDSTDTQYFGPGTRLTVL.

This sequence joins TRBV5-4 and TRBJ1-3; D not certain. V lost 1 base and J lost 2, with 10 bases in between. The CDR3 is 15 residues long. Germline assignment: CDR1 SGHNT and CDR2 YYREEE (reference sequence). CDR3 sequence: CASSLPNKPGNTIYF. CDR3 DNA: TGTGCCAGCAGCTTGCCGAACAAACCTGGAAACACCATATATTTT.

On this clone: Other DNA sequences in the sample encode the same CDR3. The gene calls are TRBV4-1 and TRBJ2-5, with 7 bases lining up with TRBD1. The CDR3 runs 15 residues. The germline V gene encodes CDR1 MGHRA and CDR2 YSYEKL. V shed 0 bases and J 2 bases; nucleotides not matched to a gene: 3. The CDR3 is CASSQDTGEQETQYF. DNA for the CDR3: TGCGCCAGCAGCCAAGATACAGGGGAGCAAGAGACCCAGTACTTC.

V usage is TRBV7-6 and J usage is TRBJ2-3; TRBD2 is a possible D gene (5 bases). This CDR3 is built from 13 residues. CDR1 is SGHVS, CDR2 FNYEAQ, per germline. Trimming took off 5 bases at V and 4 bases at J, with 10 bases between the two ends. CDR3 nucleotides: TGTGCCAGCAGCCTCCTCGGGGCAGATACGCAGTATTTT. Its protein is CASSLLGADTQYF. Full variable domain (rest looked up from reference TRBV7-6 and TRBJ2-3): GAGVSQSPRYKVTKRGQDVALRCDPISGHVSLYWYRQALGQGPEFLTYFNYEAQQDKSGLPNDRFSAERPEGSISTLTIQRTEQRDSAMYRCASSLLGADTQYFGPGTRLTVL.

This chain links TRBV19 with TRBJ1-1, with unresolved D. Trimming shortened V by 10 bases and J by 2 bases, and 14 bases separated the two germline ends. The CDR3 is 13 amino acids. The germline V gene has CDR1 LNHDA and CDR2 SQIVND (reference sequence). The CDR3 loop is CATRLGRNTEAFF. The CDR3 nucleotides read TGTGCCACCAGACTAGGGAGAAACACTGAAGCTTTCTTT.

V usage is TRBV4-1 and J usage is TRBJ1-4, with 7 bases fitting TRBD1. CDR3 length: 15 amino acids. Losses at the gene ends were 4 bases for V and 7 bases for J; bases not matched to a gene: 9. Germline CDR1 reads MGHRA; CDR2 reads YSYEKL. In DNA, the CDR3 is TGCGCCAGCAGCCGATGGGACAGAGGAGGTGAAAAACTGTTTTTT. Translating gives CASSRWDRGGEKLFF.

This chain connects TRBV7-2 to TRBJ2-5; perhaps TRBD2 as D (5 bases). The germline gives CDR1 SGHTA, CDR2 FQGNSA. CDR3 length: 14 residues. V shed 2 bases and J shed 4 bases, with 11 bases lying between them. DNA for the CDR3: TGTGCCAGCAGCTTATGGAGGTTGGGAGAGACCCAGTACTTC. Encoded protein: CASSLWRLGETQYF. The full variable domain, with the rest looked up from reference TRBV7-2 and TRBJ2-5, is GAGVSQSPSNKVTEKGKDVELRCDPISGHTALYWYRQSLGQGLEFLIYFQGNSAPDKSGLPSDRFSAERTGGSVSTLTIQRTQQEDSAVYLCASSLWRLGETQYFGPGTRLLVL.

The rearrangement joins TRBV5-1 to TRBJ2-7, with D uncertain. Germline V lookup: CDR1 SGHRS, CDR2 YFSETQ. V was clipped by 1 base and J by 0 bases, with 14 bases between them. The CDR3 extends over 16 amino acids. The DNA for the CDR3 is TGCGCCAGCAGCTTGATCGTTGACAATCCCTCCTACGAGCAGTACTTC. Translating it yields CASSLIVDNPSYEQYF.

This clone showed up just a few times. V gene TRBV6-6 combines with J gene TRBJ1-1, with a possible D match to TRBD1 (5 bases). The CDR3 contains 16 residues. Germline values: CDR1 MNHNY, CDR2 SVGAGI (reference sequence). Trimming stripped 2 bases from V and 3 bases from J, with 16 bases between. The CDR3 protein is CASSYGTGLLDTEAFF. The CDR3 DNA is TGTGCCAGCAGTTACGGGACGGGACTCCTGGACACTGAAGCTTTCTTT.

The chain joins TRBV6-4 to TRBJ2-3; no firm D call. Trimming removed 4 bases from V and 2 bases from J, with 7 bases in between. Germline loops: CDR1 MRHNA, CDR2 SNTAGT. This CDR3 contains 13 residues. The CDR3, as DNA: TGTGCCAGCAGTGCAACTTCCACAGATACGCAGTATTTT. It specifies CASSATSTDTQYF.

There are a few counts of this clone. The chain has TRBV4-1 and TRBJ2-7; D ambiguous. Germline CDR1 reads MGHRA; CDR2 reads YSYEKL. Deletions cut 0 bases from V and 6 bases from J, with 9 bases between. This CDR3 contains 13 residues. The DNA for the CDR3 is TGCGCCAGCAGCCAAGAAACCCTATCCGAGCAGTACTTC. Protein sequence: CASSQETLSEQYF.

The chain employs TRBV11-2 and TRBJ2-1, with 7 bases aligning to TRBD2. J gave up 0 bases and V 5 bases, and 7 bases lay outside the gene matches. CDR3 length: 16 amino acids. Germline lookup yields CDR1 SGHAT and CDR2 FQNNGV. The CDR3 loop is CASSRLGGVSYNEQFF. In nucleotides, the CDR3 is TGTGCCAGCAGCCGCCTGGGGGGGGTCTCCTACAATGAGCAGTTCTTC.

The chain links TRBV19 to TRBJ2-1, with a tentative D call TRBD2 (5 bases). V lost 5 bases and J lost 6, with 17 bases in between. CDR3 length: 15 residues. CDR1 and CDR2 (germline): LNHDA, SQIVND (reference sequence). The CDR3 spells CASSWWGVAANEQFF. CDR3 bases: TGTGCCAGTAGTTGGTGGGGAGTAGCAGCCAATGAGCAGTTCTTC.

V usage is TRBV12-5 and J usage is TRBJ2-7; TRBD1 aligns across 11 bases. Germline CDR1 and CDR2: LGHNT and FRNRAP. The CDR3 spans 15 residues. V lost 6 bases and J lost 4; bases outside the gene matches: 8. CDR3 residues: CASGPVGQGVYEQYF. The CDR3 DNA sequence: TGTGCTAGTGGGCCCGTGGGACAGGGGGTATACGAGCAGTACTTC.

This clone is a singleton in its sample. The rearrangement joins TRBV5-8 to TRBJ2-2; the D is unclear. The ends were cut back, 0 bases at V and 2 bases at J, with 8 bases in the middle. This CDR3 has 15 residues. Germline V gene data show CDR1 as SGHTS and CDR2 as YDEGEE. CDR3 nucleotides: TGTGCCAGCAGCTTGGGCCAGACTAACACCGGGGAGCTGTTTTTT. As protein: CASSLGQTNTGELFF. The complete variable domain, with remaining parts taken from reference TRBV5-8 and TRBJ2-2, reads EAGVTQSPTHLIKTRGQQATLRCSPISGHTSVYWYQQALGLGLQFLLWYDEGEERNRGNFPPRFSGRQFPNYSSELNVNALELEDSALYLCASSLGQTNTGELFFGEGSRLTVL.

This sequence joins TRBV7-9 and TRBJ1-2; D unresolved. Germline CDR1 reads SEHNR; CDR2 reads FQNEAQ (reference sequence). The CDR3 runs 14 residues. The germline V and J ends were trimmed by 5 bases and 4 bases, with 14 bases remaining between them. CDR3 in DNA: TGTGCCAGCAGCCCCCCCGGGAACACCTATGGCTACACCTTC. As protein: CASSPPGNTYGYTF.

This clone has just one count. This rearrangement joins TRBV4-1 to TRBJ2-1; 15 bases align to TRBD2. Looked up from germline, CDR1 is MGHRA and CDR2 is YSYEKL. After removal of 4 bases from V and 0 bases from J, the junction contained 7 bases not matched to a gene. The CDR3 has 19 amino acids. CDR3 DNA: TGCGCCAGCAGCCTCGGGACTAGCGGGGGGCTGAGCTCCTACAATGAGCAGTTCTTC. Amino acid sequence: CASSLGTSGGLSSYNEQFF.

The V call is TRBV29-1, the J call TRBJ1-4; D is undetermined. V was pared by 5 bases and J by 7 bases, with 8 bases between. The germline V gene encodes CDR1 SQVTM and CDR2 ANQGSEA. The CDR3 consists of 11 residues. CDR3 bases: TGCAGCGTTTACAGCTTTGAAAAACTGTTTTTT. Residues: CSVYSFEKLFF.

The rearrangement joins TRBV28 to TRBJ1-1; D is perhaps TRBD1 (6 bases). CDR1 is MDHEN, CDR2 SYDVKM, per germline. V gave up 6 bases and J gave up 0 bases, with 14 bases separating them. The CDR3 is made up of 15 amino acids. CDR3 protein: CASSGQTGLNTEAFF. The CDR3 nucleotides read TGTGCCAGCAGCGGACAGACGGGGTTGAACACTGAAGCTTTCTTT.

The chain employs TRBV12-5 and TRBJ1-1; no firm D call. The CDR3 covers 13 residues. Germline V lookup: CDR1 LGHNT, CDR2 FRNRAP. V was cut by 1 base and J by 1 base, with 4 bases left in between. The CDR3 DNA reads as TGTGCTAGTGGTTTGGGGAGGAACACTGAAGCTTTCTTT. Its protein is CASGLGRNTEAFF.

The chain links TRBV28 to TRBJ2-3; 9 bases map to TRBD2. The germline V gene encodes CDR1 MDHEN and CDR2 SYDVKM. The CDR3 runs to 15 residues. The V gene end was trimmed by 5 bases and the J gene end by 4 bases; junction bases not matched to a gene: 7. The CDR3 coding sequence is TGTGCCAGCAGTATCGGCGGGGGGGCCCCAGATACGCAGTATTTT. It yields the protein CASSIGGGAPDTQYF.

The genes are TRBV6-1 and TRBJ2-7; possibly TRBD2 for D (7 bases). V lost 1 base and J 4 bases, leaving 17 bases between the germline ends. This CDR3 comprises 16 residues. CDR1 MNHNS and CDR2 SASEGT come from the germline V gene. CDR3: CASSEVGGGGGYEQYF. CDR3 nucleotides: TGTGCCAGCAGTGAAGTGGGCGGCGGGGGCGGGTACGAGCAGTACTTC.

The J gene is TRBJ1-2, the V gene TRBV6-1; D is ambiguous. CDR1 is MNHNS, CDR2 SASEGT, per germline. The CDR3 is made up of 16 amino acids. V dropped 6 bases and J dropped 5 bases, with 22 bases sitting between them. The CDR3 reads CASSELLGLIWYGYTF. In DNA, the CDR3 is TGTGCCAGCAGCGAACTCCTTGGGTTGATTTGGTATGGCTACACCTTC.

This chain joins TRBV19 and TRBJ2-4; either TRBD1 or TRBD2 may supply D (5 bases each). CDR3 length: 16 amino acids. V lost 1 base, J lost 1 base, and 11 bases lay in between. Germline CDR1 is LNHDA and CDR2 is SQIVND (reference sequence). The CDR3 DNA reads TGTGCCAGTAGTATAGGGGCAGGGAGTGCCAAAAACATTCAGTACTTC. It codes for CASSIGAGSAKNIQYF.